The 32 T cell receptor beta chains in this list originate from one sample, sequenced in a study of T-cell reconstitution after alpha-beta-depleted transplantation in children. Using unique molecular identifiers, the investigators prepared the TCRbeta library. TCRdb re-called the PCR reads with MiXCR, one entry per CDR3 protein. The table shows 150,000 to 250,000 distinct CDR3 sequences, with approximately 6% occurring only once. The source material was PBMCs, sampled before TCRalphabeta/CD19-depleted stem cell transplant. The receptors shown here come from a girl under three years old with combined immunodeficiency, due to receive a stem cell transplant.

This clonotype was seen at least ten times. CDR3 protein: CASSLAQEDQPQHF. CDR3 DNA sequence: TGTGCCAGCAGTTTAGCGCAGGAAGATCAGCCCCAGCATTTT. This chain links TRBV12-3 or TRBV12-4 with TRBJ1-5; no firm D call. With 0 bases removed from V and 5 bases from J, the gap between germline ends came to 8 bases. The CDR3 is 14 amino acids.

At least ten counts were recorded for this clonotype. The CDR3 here is CASSLADRNTEAFF. Written as DNA, the CDR3 is TGTGCCAGCAGTTTAGCGGACAGGAACACTGAAGCTTTCTTT. The J gene is TRBJ1-1, the V gene TRBV12-3 or TRBV12-4, with D tentatively TRBD1 (6 bases). The CDR3 is made up of 14 amino acids. Trimming pared 0 bases from V and 1 base from J, leaving 6 bases between.

This clonotype was found a few times. This rearrangement joins TRBV12-3 or TRBV12-4 to TRBJ2-1; the match to TRBD1 covers 7 bases. Germline trimming cut 7 bases from V and 0 bases from J; bases unmatched to any gene: 12. The CDR3 contains 17 residues. For the CDR3, the DNA is TGTGCCAGCACTACGGGACAGCCCTTGAGCTCCTACAATGAGCAGTTCTTC. Its translation: CASTTGQPLSSYNEQFF.

J is TRBJ2-1 and V is TRBV29-1; D remains unclear. CDR1 SQVTM and CDR2 ANQGSEA come from the germline V gene. There are 13 residues in the CDR3. V was pared by 1 base and J by 2 bases, with 6 bases between. The CDR3 here is CSVEGTAYNEQFF. CDR3 coding DNA: TGCAGCGTTGAAGGAACCGCCTACAATGAGCAGTTCTTC.

In its sample, this clonotype was seen many times. The chain recombines TRBV14 with TRBJ2-1; TRBD1 matches at 10 bases. From germline, CDR1 is SGHDN and CDR2 FVKESK. The ends lost 4 bases at V and 8 bases at J; junction bases unmatched: 5. This CDR3 is built from 14 residues. The CDR3 DNA reads as TGTGCCAGCAGCCCGGGGACAGGGGTCCATGAGCAGTTCTTC. Protein product: CASSPGTGVHEQFF.

This clonotype was detected ten times or more. The chain joins TRBV7-2 to TRBJ2-5, with 9 bases matching TRBD1. The V gene end was trimmed by 1 base and the J gene end by 6 bases; junction bases not matched to a gene: 6. This CDR3 region has 15 residues. The germline V gene encodes CDR1 SGHTA and CDR2 FQGNSA. CDR3 nucleotide sequence: TGTGCCAGCAGCTTAGGGGACAGGGACGAAAAGACCCAGTACTTC. As protein: CASSLGDRDEKTQYF.

This clonotype was seen ten or more times. V gene TRBV6-5 combines with J gene TRBJ2-1, with D unclear. The CDR3 runs 14 residues. V was clipped by 1 base and J by 7 bases, with 11 bases between them. Germline V gives CDR1 MNHEY, CDR2 SVGAGI. CDR3 DNA: TGTGCCAGCAGTTACTACCGGGTTCGGAATGAGCAGTTCTTC. Translating it yields CASSYYRVRNEQFF.

The sample holds many counts of this clonotype. The junction does not match germline at one end; this may be a read error. The V and J genes are TRBV20-1 and TRBJ2-3; tentatively, D is TRBD2 (5 bases). The CDR3 covers 15 residues. Germline V gene sequence: CDR1 DFQATT, CDR2 SNEGSKA (reference sequence). The CDR3, as DNA: TGCAGTGCCAGAGGGTTGGCTGGCGACACAGATACGCAGTATTTT. This sequence encodes CSARGLAGDTDTQYF.

This clonotype was recorded many times. The rearrangement links TRBV11-2 to TRBJ2-2; 7 bases match TRBD2. CDR3 size: 16 residues. J lost 8 bases, V lost 5 bases, and 14 bases had no gene match. The germline gives CDR1 SGHAT, CDR2 FQNNGV. CDR3 nucleotide sequence: TGTGCCAGCAGCAGCCCCGGGGACTACATCGGAGGGGAGCTGTTTTTT. Translated: CASSSPGDYIGGELFF.

This clonotype was seen repeatedly, ten times or more. This chain links TRBV7-2 with TRBJ1-6; perhaps TRBD1 as D (5 bases). V was cut by 5 bases and J by 10 bases, with 21 bases left in between. The CDR3 spans 16 residues. Germline CDR1 and CDR2: SGHTA and FQGNSA. The CDR3 sequence is CASSRHRQREGSPLHF. The CDR3, as DNA: TGTGCCAGCAGCCGACACCGACAAAGGGAGGGGTCACCCCTCCACTTT.

This clonotype was detected many times. The gene calls are TRBV20-1 and TRBJ2-3; 7 bases are a match to TRBD1. This CDR3 region has 12 residues. With 8 bases clipped from V and 2 bases from J, the junction kept 4 bases outside the gene matches. Germline lookup yields CDR1 DFQATT and CDR2 SNEGSKA (reference sequence). CDR3 nucleotide sequence: TGCAGTACCGGGACAGCCACAGATACGCAGTATTTT. Amino acid sequence: CSTGTATDTQYF.

There are many counts of this clonotype. The V call is TRBV20-1, the J call TRBJ2-4; TRBD1 matches at 7 bases. The V gene's germline CDR1 is DFQATT and CDR2 SNEGSKA (reference sequence). Germline trimming cut 1 base from V and 6 bases from J; bases unmatched to any gene: 6. The CDR3 extends over 14 amino acids. CDR3 sequence (DNA): TGCAGTGCTAGAGTTCAGGACAGGTTAAACATTCAGTACTTC. It is translated as CSARVQDRLNIQYF.

This clonotype was observed many times. The rearrangement links TRBV5-5 to TRBJ2-7, with 7 bases matching TRBD1. Losses at the gene ends were 2 bases for V and 2 bases for J; bases not matched to a gene: 7. This CDR3 region has 15 residues. CDR1 SGHKS and CDR2 YYEKEE come from the germline V gene (reference sequence). The CDR3 DNA follows: TGTGCCAGCAGCTTTTCCTCTACAGGGGCCTACGAGCAGTACTTC. Its protein is CASSFSSTGAYEQYF. Complete variable domain (other parts from reference TRBV5-5 and TRBJ2-7): DAGVTQSPTHLIKTRGQQVTLRCSPISGHKSVSWYQQVLGQGPQFIFQYYEKEERGRGNFPDRFSARQFPNYSSELNVNALLLGDSALYLCASSFSSTGAYEQYFGPGTRLTVT.

This clonotype was counted only a few times. The chain carries TRBV5-4 and TRBJ2-7, with D possibly TRBD2 on 5 matching bases. The CDR3 covers 14 residues. Per germline, CDR1 SGHNT and CDR2 YYREEE (reference sequence). V was cut by 4 bases and J by 3 bases, with 14 bases left in between. For the CDR3, the DNA is TGTGCCAGCAGCGTGGCTAGCCGCAACTACGAGCAGTACTTC. Translated: CASSVASRNYEQYF.

In its sample, this clonotype was seen many times. The chain combines TRBV12-3 or TRBV12-4 with TRBJ1-2, with D unresolved. The CDR3 loop spans 12 amino acids. Trimming left V 8 bases short and J 3 bases short, with 10 bases between. CDR3 DNA: TGTGCCAGCTCCCCATACGACTATGGCTACACCTTC. Translating gives CASSPYDYGYTF.

This clonotype came up many times. The chain links TRBV29-1 to TRBJ2-7; D unclear. The V end lost 6 bases, the J end lost 4 bases, and 10 bases lay between the germline ends. Germline V gene lookup returns CDR1 SQVTM and CDR2 ANQGSEA. The CDR3 spans 11 residues. The CDR3 loop is CSVRGVYEQYF. In nucleotides, the CDR3 is TGCAGCGTCCGTGGGGTGTACGAGCAGTACTTC.

This clonotype was seen at least ten times. The chain joins TRBV12-3 or TRBV12-4 to TRBJ2-3, with D tentatively TRBD2 (7 bases). The CDR3 is made up of 12 amino acids. The V end lost 8 bases, the J end lost 4 bases, and 10 bases lay between the germline ends. The CDR3 region is CASGGAADTQYF. The CDR3 DNA sequence: TGTGCCAGCGGGGGGGCGGCAGATACGCAGTATTTT.

This clonotype has ten or more counts. The V and J genes are TRBV25-1 and TRBJ2-7, with 10 bases that match TRBD1. J lost 5 bases, V lost 8 bases, and 6 bases had no gene match. The germline V gene has CDR1 MGHDK and CDR2 SYGVNS. The CDR3 contains 13 residues. The chain's CDR3 is CASLPGQGHEQYF. The CDR3 DNA is TGTGCCAGCTTACCGGGACAGGGGCACGAGCAGTACTTC.

This clonotype was seen repeatedly, ten times or more. The V and J genes are TRBV4-3 and TRBJ2-1; tentative D call: TRBD2 (6 bases). Trimming removed 0 bases from V and 3 bases from J, with 18 bases in between. CDR1 LGHNA and CDR2 YSLEER come from the germline V gene. The CDR3 is 18 residues long. The CDR3 DNA sequence: TGCGCCAGCAGCCAAGATAATCTAGCTAGCGTTTACTACAATGAGCAGTTCTTC. Amino acid sequence: CASSQDNLASVYYNEQFF.

This clonotype showed up many times. This chain links TRBV20-1 with TRBJ2-1, with D tentatively TRBD2 (6 bases). Trimming removed 3 bases from V and 7 bases from J, with 10 bases in between. The CDR3 has 12 residues. Germline CDR1 is DFQATT and CDR2 is SNEGSKA (reference sequence). Here the CDR3 DNA reads TGCAGTGCTAGCGGGACTTTTAATGAGCAGTTCTTC. This encodes CSASGTFNEQFF.

The V call is TRBV4-3, the J call TRBJ2-5; D not certain. Deletions cut 3 bases from V and 9 bases from J, with 17 bases between. The CDR3 totals 14 residues. Germline V lookup: CDR1 LGHNA, CDR2 YSLEER. The CDR3 DNA is TGCGCCAGCAGCCATTCGCTCCGGGTCCCAGCCCAGTACTTC. It encodes CASSHSLRVPAQYF.

This clonotype was seen a few times. The V call is TRBV6-5, the J call TRBJ2-7; either TRBD1 or TRBD2 may fit D (5 bases each). The CDR3 runs 16 residues. Germline CDR1 and CDR2: MNHEY and SVGAGI. Trimming took 0 bases from V and 2 from J, leaving 14 bases between them. The CDR3 loop reads CASSYSGTPKAYEQYF. The CDR3 bases are TGTGCCAGCAGTTACTCCGGGACCCCGAAAGCCTACGAGCAGTACTTC.

The V call is TRBV3-1, the J call TRBJ2-4; no clear D. This CDR3 has 15 amino acids. Germline assignment: CDR1 LGHDT and CDR2 YNNKEL (reference sequence). Trimming stripped 0 bases from V and 7 bases from J, with 13 bases between. CDR3 sequence (DNA): TGTGCCAGCAGCCAAGATTTTGGCCCTATGAACATTCAGTACTTC. Translation gives CASSQDFGPMNIQYF.

This clonotype was counted many times. The chain has TRBV5-1 and TRBJ2-1; a possible D gene is TRBD2 (8 bases). CDR3 length equals 16 residues. Germline V gene lookup returns CDR1 SGHRS and CDR2 YFSETQ. The V gene lost 2 bases and the J gene lost 8 bases, with 20 bases spanning the gap. The CDR3 loop reads CASSLGGSGRSDEQFF. DNA for the CDR3: TGCGCCAGCAGCTTAGGGGGCAGCGGGAGATCCGATGAGCAGTTCTTC. The entire variable domain, with the rest obtained from reference TRBV5-1 and TRBJ2-1, is as follows: KAGVTQTPRYLIKTRGQQVTLSCSPISGHRSVSWYQQTPGQGLQFLFEYFSETQRNKGNFPGRFSGRQFSNSRSEMNVSTLELGDSALYLCASSLGGSGRSDEQFFGPGTRLTVL.

Notes on this clonotype: This sequence may be a read error, since a much larger clone differs from it by one base. DNA of the CDR3: TGTGCCAGCAGTTTCACGACAGGCACCACTGAACCTTTCTTT. Encoded protein: CASSFTTGTTEPFF. This sequence joins TRBV12-3 or TRBV12-4 and TRBJ1-1; D might be TRBD1 (6 bases). This CDR3 spans 14 amino acids.

This clonotype was picked up many times. The chain employs TRBV29-1 and TRBJ2-1; 10 positions agree with TRBD2. The ends lost 2 bases at V and 1 base at J; junction bases unmatched: 14. CDR1 is SQVTM and CDR2 is ANQGSEA in the germline V gene. The CDR3 length is 19 residues. CDR3 nucleotides: TGCAGCGTTGAAAAACTAGCGGGAATTGAGGGAGGGTCCTACAATGAGCAGTTCTTC. It specifies CSVEKLAGIEGGSYNEQFF.

This clonotype was recorded many times. The chain is built from TRBV4-2 and TRBJ2-2, with 12 positions matching TRBD2. V was clipped by 1 base and J by 0 bases; unmatched bases: 6. The CDR3 contains 19 residues. Germline V gene lookup returns CDR1 LGHNA and CDR2 YNFKEQ. In nucleotides, the CDR3 is TGTGCCAGCAGCCAAGGATCTGGACTAGCGGGGTCGAACACCGGGGAGCTGTTTTTT. Amino acid sequence: CASSQGSGLAGSNTGELFF.

This clonotype was observed many times. This sequence joins TRBV20-1 and TRBJ2-5; D is unclear. CDR1 DFQATT and CDR2 SNEGSKA come from the germline V gene (reference sequence). This CDR3 spans 15 amino acids. The germline V and J ends were trimmed by 6 bases and 1 base, with 18 bases remaining between them. The CDR3 is CSAETGSSPQETQYF. In DNA, the CDR3 is TGCAGTGCGGAGACCGGGTCAAGCCCCCAAGAGACCCAGTACTTC.

The chain employs TRBV6-2 or TRBV6-3 and TRBJ1-1, with a weak D call TRBD1 (5 bases). The CDR3 totals 13 residues. Between the trimmed V and J ends, which lost 2 bases and 4 bases, there was a span of 8 bases. Per germline, CDR1 MNHEY and CDR2 SVGEGT. In DNA form, the CDR3 reads TGTGCCAGCAGTTACCCCGGGACCACTGAAGCTTTCTTT. Its protein product is CASSYPGTTEAFF.

As concerns this clonotype: Being one base from a much bigger clone, this may be a read error. This CDR3 reads CASSHPTSGSHNEQFF. CDR3 coding DNA: TGCGCCAGCAGCCACCCGACTAGCGGGTCCCACAATGAGCAGTTCTTC. This chain links TRBV4-1 with TRBJ2-1, with 10 bases that match TRBD2. V shed 3 bases, J shed 5 bases, and the junction held 7 bases outside the gene matches. The V gene's germline CDR1 is MGHRA and CDR2 YSYEKL. There are 16 residues in the CDR3.

The CDR3: CSATQPNTEAFF. DNA for the CDR3: TGCAGTGCTACACAACCGAACACTGAAGCTTTCTTT. The V gene is TRBV20-1, the J gene TRBJ1-1; D is uncertain. The CDR3 runs to 12 residues. The germline V gene encodes CDR1 DFQATT and CDR2 SNEGSKA (reference sequence). The ends were cut back, 4 bases at V and 1 base at J, with 7 bases in the middle.

This clonotype was observed at least ten times. The chain recombines TRBV12-3 or TRBV12-4 with TRBJ2-5; the D is unclear. The CDR3 is 15 amino acids. Trimming took off 2 bases at V and 4 bases at J, with 14 bases between the two ends. The CDR3 is CASSLNGGGSETQYF. CDR3 bases: TGTGCCAGCAGTTTAAATGGTGGTGGGTCAGAGACCCAGTACTTC.